This T cell receptor (beta chain) was documented in a study of spatial heterogeneity in lung cancer. About the study: Alpha-chain sequences were detected in numbers that were consistently lower than beta-chain sequences.

This clonotype has a count of ten or more. Antigen unknown. This CDR3 spans 15 amino acids. Losses at the gene ends were 6 bases for V and 4 bases for J; bases not matched to a gene: 8. The study's findings and limits: At tumor resection, ubiquitous expanded TCRs were detected in blood more often than later.

Time point indicated: blood at routine non-recurrence follow-up after resection. Whole RNA from tumor, nontumor lung or frozen PBMC was sequenced unsorted. TCRdb re-analysed the 5' RACE reads in MiXCR, keeping a single row per CDR3 protein. The data show roughly 70,000 distinct CDR3 sequences, with approximately 9% seen just once and 1.9% held by the top ten. V gene TRBV12-3 or TRBV12-4 combines with J gene TRBJ2-1; 8 bases line up with TRBD2. This clonotype was sampled from a female donor with early-stage non-small cell lung cancer. The sequenced sample was PBMCs, obtained at follow-up. CDR3 residues: CASRPGVAGYNEQFF. The CDR3 DNA reads TGTGCCAGCAGACCCGGAGTAGCGGGGTACAATGAGCAGTTCTTC.